This T cell receptor beta chain is from a study of CD8 T cells in ankylosing spondylitis. Study-level findings and limits: Ankylosing spondylitis blood appeared to be characterized by a TCR beta motif of under ten highly homologous variants.

One entry per CDR3 protein results from TCRdb running MiXCR on the 5' RACE reads. The table has around 770,000 distinct CDR3 sequences, around 19% seen once. As regards this clonotype: The antigen remains unidentified.

Per germline, CDR1 MDHEN and CDR2 SYDVKM. The CDR3 contains 16 residues. V lost 5 bases, J lost 3 bases, and 6 bases stayed unmatched. The rearrangement links TRBV28 to TRBJ2-1, with 11 bases that match TRBD2. The receptor was derived from a male donor with ankylosing spondylitis. The sample taken for sequencing was blood, either unsorted or a sorted T cell fraction (not recorded which). CDR3 DNA: TGTGCCAGCAGTCCCAGACTAGCGGGAAACTACAATGAGCAGTTCTTC. Translation: CASSPRLAGNYNEQFF.